These 6 T cell receptor beta chains were all obtained from the same sample, sequenced in a study of cytomegalovirus exposure and HLA in healthy donors. With 60 Vbeta and 13 Jbeta primers, the PCR was carried out. Only in-frame clones appear in the TCRdb table, and some are missing; sequencing was by immunoSEQ multiplex PCR. The sample shows approximately 130,000 clones, roughly 80% of them seen only once. The material sequenced was PBMCs. These receptors were collected from a man aged 45 to 65 in good health and CMV-seronegative.

This chain joins TRBV5-1 and TRBJ2-7; TRBD1 is a possible D gene (7 bases). Germline V CDR1 and CDR2: SGHRS, YFSETQ. The V end lost 0 bases, the J end lost 7 bases, and 20 bases lay between the germline ends. The CDR3 runs 16 residues. CDR3 sequence (DNA): TGCGCCAGCAGCTTGGATCCAGGGGGGAACTTTAAAGAGCAGTACTTC. Protein: CASSLDPGGNFKEQYF.

The rearrangement uses TRBV19 and TRBJ1-2; 12 bases line up with TRBD1. Germline lookup yields CDR1 LNHDA and CDR2 SQIVND (reference sequence). The length of the CDR3 is 15 residues. J was trimmed by 6 bases and V by 6 bases; bases with no gene match: 8. Here the CDR3 DNA reads TGTGCCAGTAGCTGGGACAGGGGGCTTAGGGATGGCTACACCTTC. It specifies CASSWDRGLRDGYTF. The whole variable domain, remainder taken from reference TRBV19 and TRBJ1-2, is DGGITQSPKYLFRKEGQNVTLSCEQNLNHDAMYWYRQDPGQGLRLIYYSQIVNDFQKGDIAEGYSVSREKKESFPLTVTSAQKNPTAFYLCASSWDRGLRDGYTFGSGTRLTVV.

The genes are TRBV5-1 and TRBJ2-1, with 15 nucleotides matching TRBD2. Germline CDR1 reads SGHRS; CDR2 reads YFSETQ. J was trimmed by 9 bases and V by 4 bases; bases with no gene match: 8. CDR3 length equals 16 residues. The CDR3 sequence is CASSGGLAGGPGEQFF. The CDR3 DNA follows: TGCGCCAGCAGCGGAGGACTAGCGGGAGGGCCTGGTGAGCAGTTCTTC.

Only a few counts were recorded for this clone. The chain recombines TRBV5-1 with TRBJ1-2; a weak D match, TRBD1 (6 bases). CDR1 is SGHRS, CDR2 YFSETQ, per germline. The length of the CDR3 is 20 residues. The germline V and J ends were trimmed by 1 base and 0 bases, with 25 bases remaining between them. CDR3 in amino acids: CASSLKATGPAAFTNYGYTF. Here the CDR3 DNA reads TGCGCCAGCAGCTTGAAAGCGACAGGACCGGCTGCCTTCACTAACTATGGCTACACCTTC.

This clone was seen only a few times. The CDR3: CAWRAGGNQPQHF. CDR3 in DNA: TGTGCCTGGAGGGCGGGTGGCAATCAGCCCCAGCATTTT. The V gene is TRBV30, the J gene TRBJ1-5; D is unresolved. V lost 3 bases, J lost 2 bases, and 8 bases lay in between. The germline gives CDR1 GTSNPN, CDR2 SVGIG (reference sequence). The CDR3 length is 13 residues. Based on the CDR3 plus reference TRBV30 and TRBJ1-5, the full variable domain is SQTIHQWPATLVQPVGSPLSLECTVEGTSNPNLYWYRQAAGRGLQLLFYSVGIGQISSEVPQNLSASRPQDRQFILSSKKLLLSDSGFYLCAWRAGGNQPQHFGDGTRLSIL.

The J gene is TRBJ1-2, the V gene TRBV7-9; D remains unclear. The CDR3 has 12 amino acids. The V gene's germline CDR1 is SEHNR and CDR2 FQNEAQ (reference sequence). Trimming shortened V by 5 bases and J by 0 bases, and 4 bases separated the two germline ends. Here the CDR3 DNA reads TGTGCCAGCAGCACTTCTAACTATGGCTACACCTTC. This gives the protein CASSTSNYGYTF.